The 28 T cell receptor beta chains below all came from one sample that was sequenced in a study of early T cells in non-severe SARS-CoV-2 infection. TCRdb ran MiXCR on the 5' RACE reads and lists one entry per CDR3 protein. The sample has about 43,000 distinct CDR3 sequences, approximately 11% seen once. The sample was whole blood. The receptor source for this set is an adult who was a healthcare worker with PCR-confirmed SARS-CoV-2 infection or an uninfected control (not recorded which).

In this sample, this clonotype turned up many times. The chain carries TRBV5-6 and TRBJ2-5, with unresolved D. The CDR3 contains 13 residues. Trimming pared 4 bases from V and 0 bases from J, leaving 7 bases between. Per germline, CDR1 SGHDT and CDR2 YYEEEE. DNA of the CDR3: TGTGCCAGCAGCCCCAGCCACCAAGAGACCCAGTACTTC. Its protein product is CASSPSHQETQYF.

This clonotype is medium-sized. The chain links TRBV7-3 to TRBJ2-7; D is uncertain. This CDR3 spans 14 amino acids. Germline CDR1 reads SGHTA; CDR2 reads FQGTGA. V was pared by 4 bases and J by 2 bases, with 12 bases between. DNA of the CDR3: TGTGCCAGCAGCTCCCGACCCCCCGCCTACGAGCAGTACTTC. Amino acid sequence: CASSSRPPAYEQYF.

The chain recombines TRBV27 with TRBJ2-7; D perhaps matches TRBD1 (6 bases). The germline gives CDR1 MNHEY, CDR2 SMNVEV (reference sequence). This CDR3 region has 13 residues. The V gene lost 2 bases and the J gene lost 5 bases, with 10 bases spanning the gap. Here the CDR3 reads CASSLRRGDEQYF. The DNA for the CDR3 is TGTGCCAGCAGTTTACGCAGGGGTGACGAGCAGTACTTC.

This clonotype was detected only a few times. The gene calls are TRBV24-1 and TRBJ2-1; 8 bases align to TRBD2. Germline V CDR1 and CDR2: KGHDR, SFDVKD. The ends lost 4 bases at V and 6 bases at J; junction bases unmatched: 1. The CDR3 has 13 residues. This CDR3 reads CATSDGGVNEQFF. DNA for the CDR3: TGTGCCACCAGTGACGGGGGGGTCAATGAGCAGTTCTTC.

The chain recombines TRBV4-3 with TRBJ1-6; D ambiguous. Per the germline V gene, CDR1 is LGHNA and CDR2 is YSLEER. This CDR3 contains 12 residues. V was shortened by 0 bases and J by 12 bases, with 6 bases between the two germline ends. The CDR3 protein is CASSQDLGPLHF. The CDR3 nucleotides are TGCGCCAGCAGCCAAGATTTGGGACCCCTCCACTTT.

This clonotype was detected ten times or more. The chain employs TRBV24-1 and TRBJ1-1; 9 positions match TRBD1. V trimming: 3 bases; J trimming: 5 bases; junction bases outside the gene matches: 6. Germline values: CDR1 KGHDR, CDR2 SFDVKD. This CDR3 contains 15 residues. The CDR3 region is CATSDMDRGDTEAFF. As DNA, the CDR3 is TGTGCCACCAGTGATATGGACAGGGGAGATACTGAAGCTTTCTTT.

Notes on this clonotype: One junction end disagrees with the germline gene, perhaps due to a read error. The chain is built from TRBV5-1 and TRBJ2-3, with 10 bases fitting TRBD2. The germline gives CDR1 SGHRS, CDR2 YFSETQ. CDR3 size: 17 residues. CDR3 DNA: TGCGCCAGCAGCCCTTCTAGCGGGGGCCTTAGCATAGATACGCAGTATTTT. Encoded protein: CASSPSSGGLSIDTQYF.

This sequence joins TRBV9 and TRBJ2-3; TRBD2 aligns across 8 bases. Germline V gene sequence: CDR1 SGDLS, CDR2 YYNGEE. V shed 2 bases, J shed 2 bases, and the junction held 4 bases outside the gene matches. The CDR3 sequence is 15 residues long. CDR3 residues: CASSVPAGVTDTQYF. The CDR3 coding sequence is TGTGCCAGCAGCGTTCCAGCGGGGGTCACAGATACGCAGTATTTT.

The CDR3 region is CASSLPQETQYF. The CDR3 DNA sequence: TGTGCCAGCAGCTTGCCACAAGAGACCCAGTACTTC. V and J are TRBV5-5 and TRBJ2-5, with D uncertain. Germline V gene data show CDR1 as SGHKS and CDR2 as YYEKEE (reference sequence). The CDR3 loop spans 12 amino acids. The germline V and J ends were trimmed by 1 base and 2 bases, with 3 bases remaining between them.

The rearrangement uses TRBV12-3 or TRBV12-4 and TRBJ2-1, with TRBD2 matching over 14 bases. This CDR3 contains 14 residues. Trimming at V came to 0 bases and at J to 12 bases, leaving 1 base not matched to a gene. The CDR3 DNA is TGTGCCAGCAGTTTAGCCGGGACTAGCGGGGGGCAGTTCTTC. Residues: CASSLAGTSGGQFF.

This clonotype was observed at least ten times. This chain joins TRBV12-5 and TRBJ1-1; TRBD1 matches at 7 bases. The CDR3 has 11 residues. The V gene end was trimmed by 6 bases and the J gene end by 7 bases; junction bases not matched to a gene: 2. Germline V CDR1 and CDR2: LGHNT, FRNRAP. CDR3 nucleotide sequence: TGTGCTAGTGGGGGACAGCGTGAAGCTTTCTTT. Encoded protein: CASGGQREAFF.

The chain has TRBV7-3 and TRBJ1-1; the D gene is possibly TRBD1 (5 bases). CDR1 and CDR2 from the germline V gene are SGHTA and FQGTGA. V was shortened by 1 base and J by 1 base, with 10 bases between the two germline ends. The CDR3 sequence is 15 residues long. CDR3 nucleotide sequence: TGTGCCAGCAGCTTAAGCGGGCAGGGGAACACTGAAGCTTTCTTT. Encoded protein: CASSLSGQGNTEAFF.

This clonotype was counted only a few times. V usage is TRBV18 and J usage is TRBJ2-6, with D tentatively TRBD1 or TRBD2 (6 bases each). Looked up from germline, CDR1 is KGHSH and CDR2 is LQKENI. V lost 3 bases to trimming and J lost 4 bases, with 19 bases between them. CDR3 size: 18 residues. CDR3 residues: CASSPGQGRGDGANVLTF. The CDR3 nucleotides read TGTGCCAGCTCACCCGGCCAGGGAAGGGGGGACGGGGCCAACGTCCTGACTTTC.

This clonotype has more than one count but fewer than ten. The chain joins TRBV18 to TRBJ2-7; D remains unclear. The CDR3 covers 13 residues. Trimming stripped 6 bases from V and 2 bases from J, with 11 bases between. The V gene's germline CDR1 is KGHSH and CDR2 LQKENI. The CDR3 bases are TGTGCCAGCTCCCCCGGGTGGGCCTACGAGCAGTACTTC. Protein sequence: CASSPGWAYEQYF.

This clonotype was counted between two and nine times. V usage is TRBV5-1 and J usage is TRBJ2-7; 10 bases are a match to TRBD2. The CDR3 totals 16 residues. Germline trimming cut 0 bases from V and 3 bases from J; bases unmatched to any gene: 6. Germline values: CDR1 SGHRS, CDR2 YFSETQ. The DNA for the CDR3 is TGCGCCAGCAGCTTGGAGTTTGGGACTAGCGTCTACGAGCAGTACTTC. It translates to CASSLEFGTSVYEQYF.

This clonotype was seen ten or more times. The J gene is TRBJ2-7, the V gene TRBV20-1; D perhaps matches TRBD2 (6 bases). Germline V CDR1 and CDR2: DFQATT, SNEGSKA (reference sequence). The V end was cut by 5 bases, the J end by 0 bases, with 14 bases between. This CDR3 has 14 amino acids. The CDR3 spells CSAGGLRSSYEQYF. CDR3 nucleotide sequence: TGCAGTGCTGGGGGACTGAGGAGCTCCTACGAGCAGTACTTC.

The chain has TRBV6-2 or TRBV6-3 and TRBJ1-5, with 8 bases identical to TRBD1. The CDR3 spans 15 residues. The germline V gene encodes CDR1 MNHEY and CDR2 SVGEGT. Trimming removed 5 bases from V and 8 bases from J; junction bases left unmatched: 11. This CDR3 reads CASSTSRGQSKPQHF. The CDR3 region has the DNA TGTGCCAGCAGTACCTCCAGGGGGCAATCTAAGCCCCAGCATTTT.

In this sample, this clonotype turned up many times. The chain is built from TRBV12-3 or TRBV12-4 and TRBJ2-1; D is uncertain. This CDR3 is built from 16 residues. V lost 2 bases and J lost 0, with 11 bases in between. The CDR3 nucleotides read TGTGCCAGCAGTTTAATCAGGACCGTCTCCTACAATGAGCAGTTCTTC. Amino acid sequence: CASSLIRTVSYNEQFF.

This clonotype was detected only a few times. The genes are TRBV29-1 and TRBJ2-1; D is possibly TRBD1 (5 bases). CDR1 is SQVTM, CDR2 ANQGSEA, per germline. The V end lost 7 bases, the J end lost 0 bases, and 13 bases lay between the germline ends. This CDR3 region has 14 residues. Here the CDR3 DNA reads TGCAGCGGAAGGACAAGGATCTCCTACAATGAGCAGTTCTTC. Amino acid sequence: CSGRTRISYNEQFF.

The chain combines TRBV25-1 with TRBJ2-7; D ambiguous. This CDR3 is built from 14 residues. Germline V CDR1 and CDR2: MGHDK, SYGVNS. Trimming left V 4 bases short and J 0 bases short, with 10 bases between. The CDR3 spells CASSAGKPSYEQYF. The CDR3 nucleotides read TGTGCCAGCAGTGCCGGTAAACCCTCCTACGAGCAGTACTTC.

This clonotype was counted only a few times. The V gene is TRBV7-2, the J gene TRBJ1-4; TRBD1 matches at 7 bases. CDR1 and CDR2 (germline): SGHTA, FQGNSA. Germline trimming cut 1 base from V and 11 bases from J; bases unmatched to any gene: 4. The CDR3 is 13 amino acids. The CDR3 DNA is TGTGCCAGCAGCTTAGGGTCACAGGGGAAACTGTTTTTT. This codes for CASSLGSQGKLFF. The full variable domain, completed using reference TRBV7-2 and TRBJ1-4, is GAGVSQSPSNKVTEKGKDVELRCDPISGHTALYWYRQSLGQGLEFLIYFQGNSAPDKSGLPSDRFSAERTGGSVSTLTIQRTQQEDSAVYLCASSLGSQGKLFFGSGTQLSVL.

This clonotype came up many times. V usage is TRBV7-2 and J usage is TRBJ2-7; D gene ambiguous. CDR3 length: 13 amino acids. With 3 bases removed from V and 7 bases from J, the gap between germline ends came to 13 bases. Germline-derived CDR1 and CDR2 are SGHTA and FQGNSA. CDR3 in amino acids: CASSLGNLGEQYF. Here the CDR3 DNA reads TGTGCCAGCAGCTTGGGGAATTTGGGGGAGCAGTACTTC.

This clonotype was detected a few times. This sequence joins TRBV6-1 and TRBJ2-3; D unclear. The CDR3 consists of 15 residues. Trimming took off 6 bases at V and 4 bases at J, with 17 bases between the two ends. Germline values: CDR1 MNHNS, CDR2 SASEGT. The DNA for the CDR3 is TGTGCCAGCAGCCCCCGGAGCGAAGGAGCAGATACGCAGTATTTT. Translating it yields CASSPRSEGADTQYF.

In its sample, this clonotype ranks as medium-sized. The chain joins TRBV29-1 to TRBJ2-5; D perhaps matches TRBD2 (7 bases). Germline lookup yields CDR1 SQVTM and CDR2 ANQGSEA. V was pared by 6 bases and J by 4 bases, with 18 bases between. This CDR3 contains 14 residues. The CDR3: CSVPVDGGRETQYF. DNA for the CDR3: TGCAGCGTCCCAGTGGACGGGGGGCGAGAGACCCAGTACTTC.

J is TRBJ1-1 and V is TRBV5-1; no clear D gene. Trimming cost V 0 bases and J 7 bases, with 13 bases left between them. This CDR3 region has 14 residues. Germline V CDR1 and CDR2: SGHRS, YFSETQ. CDR3 in DNA: TGCGCCAGCAGCTTGGAGCCAGGCGTAGTTGAAGCTTTCTTT. Its translation is CASSLEPGVVEAFF.

This clonotype was picked up one time. The chain uses TRBV15 and TRBJ1-1, with D unclear. V dropped 3 bases and J dropped 0 bases, with 11 bases sitting between them. Looked up from germline, CDR1 is LNHNV and CDR2 is YYDKDF (reference sequence). This CDR3 is 15 amino acids long. CDR3 protein: CATSSGVMMNTEAFF. In DNA, the CDR3 is TGTGCCACCAGCAGCGGGGTAATGATGAACACTGAAGCTTTCTTT. Full variable domain (missing parts from reference TRBV15 and TRBJ1-1): DAMVIQNPRYQVTQFGKPVTLSCSQTLNHNVMYWYQQKSSQAPKLLFHYYDKDFNNEADTPDNFQSRRPNTSFCFLDIRSPGLGDTAMYLCATSSGVMMNTEAFFGQGTRLTVV.

The chain carries TRBV18 and TRBJ2-7; D gene ambiguous. CDR3 size: 14 residues. V lost 0 bases and J 3 bases, leaving 9 bases between the germline ends. CDR1 KGHSH and CDR2 LQKENI come from the germline V gene. CDR3 DNA: TGTGCCAGCTCACCACCTCAGACGCGCTACGAGCAGTACTTC. This gives the protein CASSPPQTRYEQYF. The entire variable domain, with the rest obtained from reference TRBV18 and TRBJ2-7, is as follows: NAGVMQNPRHLVRRRGQEARLRCSPMKGHSHVYWYRQLPEEGLKFMVYLQKENIIDESGMPKERFSAEFPKEGPSILRIQQVVRGDSAAYFCASSPPQTRYEQYFGPGTRLTVT.

The table lists this clonotype with a few counts. The rearrangement joins TRBV24-1 to TRBJ1-1; TRBD1 matches at 8 bases. The CDR3 sequence is 13 residues long. Germline loops: CDR1 KGHDR, CDR2 SFDVKD. The V gene end was trimmed by 8 bases and the J gene end by 0 bases; junction bases not matched to a gene: 1. In DNA form, the CDR3 reads TGTGCCACCACAGGGGGCATGAACACTGAAGCTTTCTTT. Translation: CATTGGMNTEAFF.